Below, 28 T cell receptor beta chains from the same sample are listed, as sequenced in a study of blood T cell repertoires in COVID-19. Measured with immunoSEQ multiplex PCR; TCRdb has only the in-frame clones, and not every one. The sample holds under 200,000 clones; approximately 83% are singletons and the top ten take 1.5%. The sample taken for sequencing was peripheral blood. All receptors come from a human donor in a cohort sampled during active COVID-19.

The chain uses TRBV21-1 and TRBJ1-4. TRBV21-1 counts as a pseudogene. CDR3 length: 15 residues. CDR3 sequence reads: CASFGDCYTNEKLFF. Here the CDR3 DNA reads TGTGCCAGCTTTGGTGACTGCTACACTAATGAAAAACTGTTTTTT.

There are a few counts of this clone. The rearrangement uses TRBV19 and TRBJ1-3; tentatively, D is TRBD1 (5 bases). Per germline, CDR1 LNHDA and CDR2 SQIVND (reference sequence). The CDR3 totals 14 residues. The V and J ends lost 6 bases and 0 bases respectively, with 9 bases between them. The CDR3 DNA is TGTGCCAGTAGGGACACCTACTCTGGAAACACCATATATTTT. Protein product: CASRDTYSGNTIYF.

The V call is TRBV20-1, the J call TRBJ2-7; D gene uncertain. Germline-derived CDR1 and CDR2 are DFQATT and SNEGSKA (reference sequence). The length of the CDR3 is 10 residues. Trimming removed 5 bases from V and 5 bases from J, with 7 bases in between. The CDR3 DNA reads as TGCAGTGCTTTTCGCGACGAGCAGTACTTC. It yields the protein CSAFRDEQYF.

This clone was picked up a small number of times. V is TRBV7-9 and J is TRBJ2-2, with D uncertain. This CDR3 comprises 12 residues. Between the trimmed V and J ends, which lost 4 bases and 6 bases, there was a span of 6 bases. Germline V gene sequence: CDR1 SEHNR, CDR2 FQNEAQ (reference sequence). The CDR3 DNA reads TGTGCCAGCAGCTCTTCAGCCGGGGAGCTGTTTTTT. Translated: CASSSSAGELFF.

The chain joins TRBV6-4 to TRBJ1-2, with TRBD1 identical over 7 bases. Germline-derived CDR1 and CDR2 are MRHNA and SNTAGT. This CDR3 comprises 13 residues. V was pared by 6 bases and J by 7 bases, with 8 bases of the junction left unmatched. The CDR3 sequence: CASSQTGDGGYTF. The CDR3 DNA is TGTGCCAGCAGCCAAACAGGGGATGGTGGCTACACCTTC.

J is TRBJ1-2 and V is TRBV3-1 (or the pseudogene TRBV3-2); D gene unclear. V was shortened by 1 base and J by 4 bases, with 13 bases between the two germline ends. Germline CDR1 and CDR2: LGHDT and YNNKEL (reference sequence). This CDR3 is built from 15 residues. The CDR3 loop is CASSQAARLTYGYTF. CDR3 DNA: TGTGCCAGCAGCCAAGCAGCCAGACTCACCTATGGCTACACCTTC.

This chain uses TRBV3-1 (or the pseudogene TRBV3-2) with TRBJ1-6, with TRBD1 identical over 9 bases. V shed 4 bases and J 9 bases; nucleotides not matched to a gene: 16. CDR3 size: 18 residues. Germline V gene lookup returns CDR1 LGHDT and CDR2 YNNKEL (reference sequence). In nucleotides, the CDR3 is TGTGCCAGCAGCCCCAACCGGGACAGGGAGTGGTTCACTTCACCCCTCCACTTT. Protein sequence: CASSPNRDREWFTSPLHF.

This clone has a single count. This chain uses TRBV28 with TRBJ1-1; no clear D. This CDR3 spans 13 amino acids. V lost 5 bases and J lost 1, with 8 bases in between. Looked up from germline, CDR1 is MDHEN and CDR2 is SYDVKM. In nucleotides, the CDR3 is TGTGCCAGCAGTAGGGAGGGGAACACTGAAGCTTTCTTT. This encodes CASSREGNTEAFF. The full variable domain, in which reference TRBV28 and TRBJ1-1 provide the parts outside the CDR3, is DVKVTQSSRYLVKRTGEKVFLECVQDMDHENMFWYRQDPGLGLRLIYFSYDVKMKEKGDIPEGYSVSREKKERFSLILESASTNQTSMYLCASSREGNTEAFFGQGTRLTVV.

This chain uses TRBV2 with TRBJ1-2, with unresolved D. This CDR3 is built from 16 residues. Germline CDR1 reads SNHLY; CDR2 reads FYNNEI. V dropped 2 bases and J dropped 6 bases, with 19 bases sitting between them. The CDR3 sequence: CASSEWNSLEGNGYTF. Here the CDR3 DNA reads TGTGCCAGCAGTGAATGGAACAGTCTCGAGGGTAATGGCTACACCTTC.

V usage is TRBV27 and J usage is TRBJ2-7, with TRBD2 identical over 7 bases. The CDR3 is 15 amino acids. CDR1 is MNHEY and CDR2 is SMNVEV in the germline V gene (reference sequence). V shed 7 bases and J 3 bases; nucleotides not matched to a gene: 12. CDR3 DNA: TGTGCCAGCAAAAAAGCGGGGACGCCAAACTACGAGCAGTACTTC. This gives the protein CASKKAGTPNYEQYF.

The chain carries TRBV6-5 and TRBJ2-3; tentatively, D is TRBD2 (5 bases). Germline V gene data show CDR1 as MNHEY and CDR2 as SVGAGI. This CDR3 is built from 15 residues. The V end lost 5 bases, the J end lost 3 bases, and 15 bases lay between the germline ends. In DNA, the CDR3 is TGTGCCAGCAGTATGCGGACCGGGGAGACAGATACGCAGTATTTT. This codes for CASSMRTGETDTQYF.

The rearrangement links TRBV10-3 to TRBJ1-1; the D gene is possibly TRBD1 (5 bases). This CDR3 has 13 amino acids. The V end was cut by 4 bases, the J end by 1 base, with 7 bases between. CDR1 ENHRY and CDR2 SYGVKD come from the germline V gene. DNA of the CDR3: TGTGCCATCAGTGTGGGGGGGAACACTGAAGCTTTCTTT. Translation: CAISVGGNTEAFF.

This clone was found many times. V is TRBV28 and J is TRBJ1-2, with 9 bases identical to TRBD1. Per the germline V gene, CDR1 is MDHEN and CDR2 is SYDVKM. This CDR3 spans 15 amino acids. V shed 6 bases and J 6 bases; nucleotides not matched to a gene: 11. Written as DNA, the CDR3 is TGTGCCAGCAGCCCAAGAGGGACAGGGCGTAATGGCTACACCTTC. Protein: CASSPRGTGRNGYTF.

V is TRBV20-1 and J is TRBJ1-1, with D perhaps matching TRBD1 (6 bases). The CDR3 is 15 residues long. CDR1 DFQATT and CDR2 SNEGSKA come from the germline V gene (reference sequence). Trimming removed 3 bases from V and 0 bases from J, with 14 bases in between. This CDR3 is CSASKGQLMNTEAFF. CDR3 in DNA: TGCAGTGCTAGTAAAGGACAGTTAATGAACACTGAAGCTTTCTTT.

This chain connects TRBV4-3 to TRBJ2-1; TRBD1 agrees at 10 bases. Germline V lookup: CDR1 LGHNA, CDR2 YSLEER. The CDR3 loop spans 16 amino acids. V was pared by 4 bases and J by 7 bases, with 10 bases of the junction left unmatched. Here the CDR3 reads CASSPEGGGQGNEQFF. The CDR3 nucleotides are TGCGCCAGCAGCCCAGAGGGGGGGGGACAGGGGAATGAGCAGTTCTTC.

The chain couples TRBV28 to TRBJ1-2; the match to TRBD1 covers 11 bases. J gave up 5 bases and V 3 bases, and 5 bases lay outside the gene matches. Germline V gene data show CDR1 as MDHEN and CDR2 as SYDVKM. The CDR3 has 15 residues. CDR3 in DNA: TGTGCCAGCAGTTTGAATTGGGACAGGGGGTATGGCTACACCTTC. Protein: CASSLNWDRGYGYTF.

This CDR3 is CASSPPAGWTGELFF. The CDR3 nucleotides read TGTGCCAGCTCACCACCGGCAGGGTGGACCGGGGAGCTGTTTTTT. The chain is built from TRBV18 and TRBJ2-2, with a tentative D call TRBD1 (5 bases). V lost 0 bases and J 5 bases, leaving 10 bases between the germline ends. Germline CDR1 is KGHSH and CDR2 is LQKENI. The CDR3 contains 15 residues.

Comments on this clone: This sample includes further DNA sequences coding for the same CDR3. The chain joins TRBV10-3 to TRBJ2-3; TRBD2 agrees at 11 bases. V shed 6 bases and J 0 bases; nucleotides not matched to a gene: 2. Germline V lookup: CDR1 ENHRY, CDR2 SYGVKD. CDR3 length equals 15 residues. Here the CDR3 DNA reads TGTGCCATCAGGGGACTAGCGGAAAGCACAGATACGCAGTATTTT. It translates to CAIRGLAESTDTQYF.

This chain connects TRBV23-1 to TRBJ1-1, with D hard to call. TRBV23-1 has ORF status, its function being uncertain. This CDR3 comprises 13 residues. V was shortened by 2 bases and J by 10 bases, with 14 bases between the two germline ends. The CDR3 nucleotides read TGCGCCAGCAGTCAACGTTGCGTAATTGGAGCTTTCTTT. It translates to CASSQRCVIGAFF.

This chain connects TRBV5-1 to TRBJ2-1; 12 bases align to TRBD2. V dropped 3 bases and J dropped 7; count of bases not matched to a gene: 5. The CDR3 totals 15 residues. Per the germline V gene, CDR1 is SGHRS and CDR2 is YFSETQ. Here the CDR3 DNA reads TGCGCCAGCAGCTCCCTAGCGGGAGGGCCGAATGAGCAGTTCTTC. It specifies CASSSLAGGPNEQFF. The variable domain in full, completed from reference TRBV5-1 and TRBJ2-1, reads KAGVTQTPRYLIKTRGQQVTLSCSPISGHRSVSWYQQTPGQGLQFLFEYFSETQRNKGNFPGRFSGRQFSNSRSEMNVSTLELGDSALYLCASSSLAGGPNEQFFGPGTRLTVL.

CDR3 coding DNA: TGTGCCAGCAGCTTAGGAGTGGTAGCTTTCTTT. The encoded protein is CASSLGVVAFF. The rearrangement uses TRBV7-9 and TRBJ1-1; D uncertain. Trimming stripped 1 base from V and 10 bases from J, with 7 bases between. The CDR3 has 11 amino acids. Germline lookup yields CDR1 SEHNR and CDR2 FQNEAQ (reference sequence).

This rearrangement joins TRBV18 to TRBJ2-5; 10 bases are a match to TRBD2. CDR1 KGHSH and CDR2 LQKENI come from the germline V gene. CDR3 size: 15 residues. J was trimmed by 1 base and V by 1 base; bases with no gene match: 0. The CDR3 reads CASSPLAGGQETQYF. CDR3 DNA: TGTGCCAGCTCACCACTAGCGGGGGGCCAAGAGACCCAGTACTTC.

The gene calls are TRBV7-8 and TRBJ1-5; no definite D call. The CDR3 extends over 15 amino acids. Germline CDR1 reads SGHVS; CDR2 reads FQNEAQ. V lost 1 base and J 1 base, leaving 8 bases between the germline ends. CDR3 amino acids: CASSLDEQSNQPQHF. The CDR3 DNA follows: TGTGCCAGCAGCTTAGATGAACAGAGCAATCAGCCCCAGCATTTT.

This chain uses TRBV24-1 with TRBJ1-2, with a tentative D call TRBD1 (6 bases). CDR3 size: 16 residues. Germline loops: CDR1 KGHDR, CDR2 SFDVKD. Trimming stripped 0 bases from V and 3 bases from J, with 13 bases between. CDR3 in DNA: TGTGCCACCAGTGATTTGCAAGGGGCAGGGGACTATGGCTACACCTTC. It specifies CATSDLQGAGDYGYTF.

This CDR3 reads CASSMGNRGETQYF. The CDR3 DNA reads TGTGCCAGTAGTATGGGGAACAGGGGAGAGACCCAGTACTTC. This chain joins TRBV19 and TRBJ2-5, with TRBD1 matching over 7 bases. The V gene's germline CDR1 is LNHDA and CDR2 SQIVND (reference sequence). There are 14 residues in the CDR3. V shed 3 bases, J shed 4 bases, and the junction held 5 bases outside the gene matches. Complete variable domain (other parts from reference TRBV19 and TRBJ2-5): DGGITQSPKYLFRKEGQNVTLSCEQNLNHDAMYWYRQDPGQGLRLIYYSQIVNDFQKGDIAEGYSVSREKKESFPLTVTSAQKNPTAFYLCASSMGNRGETQYFGPGTRLLVL.

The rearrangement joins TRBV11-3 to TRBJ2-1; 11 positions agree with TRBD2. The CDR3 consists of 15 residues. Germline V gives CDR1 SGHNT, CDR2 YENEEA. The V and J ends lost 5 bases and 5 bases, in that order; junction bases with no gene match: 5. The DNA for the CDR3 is TGTGCCAGCAGCACCCGACTAGCGGGAAACAATGAGCAGTTCTTC. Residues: CASSTRLAGNNEQFF.

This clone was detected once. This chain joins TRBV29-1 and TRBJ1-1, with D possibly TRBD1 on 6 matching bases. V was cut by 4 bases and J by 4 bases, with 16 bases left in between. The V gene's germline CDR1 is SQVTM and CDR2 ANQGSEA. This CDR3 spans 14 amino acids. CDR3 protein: CSVAWGGQSTEAFF. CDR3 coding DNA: TGCAGCGTTGCCTGGGGGGGGCAGAGCACTGAAGCTTTCTTT.

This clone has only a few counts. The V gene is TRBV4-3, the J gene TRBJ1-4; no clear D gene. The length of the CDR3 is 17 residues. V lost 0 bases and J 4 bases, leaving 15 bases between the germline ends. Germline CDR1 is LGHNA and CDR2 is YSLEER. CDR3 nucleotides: TGCGCCAGCAGCCAAGATCCTGTGGGGAGTGGTAATGAAAAACTGTTTTTT. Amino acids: CASSQDPVGSGNEKLFF.